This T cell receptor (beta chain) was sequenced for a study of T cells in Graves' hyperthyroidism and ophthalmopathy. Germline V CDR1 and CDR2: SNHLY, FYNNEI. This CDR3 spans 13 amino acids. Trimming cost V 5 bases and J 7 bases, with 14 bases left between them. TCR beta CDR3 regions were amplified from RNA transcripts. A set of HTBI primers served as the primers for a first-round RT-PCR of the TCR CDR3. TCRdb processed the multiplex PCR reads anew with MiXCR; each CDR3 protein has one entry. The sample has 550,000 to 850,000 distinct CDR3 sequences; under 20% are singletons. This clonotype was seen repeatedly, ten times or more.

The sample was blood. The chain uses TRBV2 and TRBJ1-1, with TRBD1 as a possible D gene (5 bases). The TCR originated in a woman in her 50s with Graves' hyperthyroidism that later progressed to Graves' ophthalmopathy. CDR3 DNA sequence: TGTGCCAGCAGTCGGGGCACAGGACTTGAAGCTTTCTTT. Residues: CASSRGTGLEAFF.